The following is a TCR beta chain sequence with its context. The antigen is unknown. The PCR contained 60 Vbeta and 13 Jbeta primers. Assay used: immunoSEQ multiplex PCR; TCRdb lists only in-frame clones, some missing. The data contain 150,000 to 200,000 clones, 75% to 90% of them singletons. V was pared by 1 base and J by 4 bases, with 3 bases of the junction left unmatched. Germline V lookup: CDR1 SGHVS, CDR2 FQNEAQ. The CDR3 extends over 15 amino acids. The data originate from a study of cytomegalovirus exposure and HLA in healthy donors. Study findings and constraints: The study reported that TCR beta sequences accurately predicted HLA-A and HLA-B alleles in most subjects. Later findings reportedly placed an Asian-associated ancestry cluster below the roughly 730-donor mean for N-insertions. A likely sequencing artifact accounted for one observed cluster of highly shared sequence variants.

The source of this sequence is a woman between 18 and 29 years old in good health and CMV-seronegative. V gene TRBV7-8 combines with J gene TRBJ1-3; 8 nucleotides align to TRBD1. The specimen was PBMCs. In DNA, the CDR3 is TGTGCCAGCAGCTTAGTCAGGGGGCAAGGAAACACCATATATTTT. It yields the protein CASSLVRGQGNTIYF.